The present entry profiles one T cell receptor beta chain with its context. Its antigen remains unknown. It was 5'RACE with constant-segment primers that produced the TCR alpha and TCR beta cDNA libraries, which carried sample barcodes and UMIs. TCRdb independently ran MiXCR on the 5' RACE reads; one entry per CDR3 protein. The sample lists around 55,000 distinct CDR3 sequences, roughly 9.5% seen once, with 0.9% to 1.5% in the top ten. This sample was included in a study of T-cell memory formation after mild COVID-19. The overall study: Each donor largely had its own TCR clusters.

V shed 3 bases and J shed 4 bases, with 9 bases lying between them. CDR1 and CDR2 from the germline V gene are SGHTA and FQGNSA. The CDR3 runs 13 residues. General observations from the study: Day 15 to 85 contracting clones showed balanced CD4/CD8; later expanders leaned CD4+. Researchers found some responding clones in pre-infection memory, a sign that cross-reactive memory joined.

The V gene is TRBV7-2, the J gene TRBJ1-2; D call uncertain. This TCR came from a man between 18 and 29 years old who had mild COVID-19 (a few samples of this study predate the infection). Cell type and time point are not known. Sample: PBMCs or a T cell subset sorted from them (not recorded which). The CDR3 nucleotides are TGTGCCAGCAGCTTCCCGGGAAGCTATGGCTACACCTTC. Its translation is CASSFPGSYGYTF.